Each of the 15 T cell receptor beta chains below was sequenced from the same sample in a study of cytomegalovirus exposure and HLA in healthy donors. The PCR ran on 60 Vbeta and 13 Jbeta primers. Here immunoSEQ multiplex PCR was the method, and the copy in TCRdb shows in-frame clones only, minus some. The sample shows about 190,000 clones, 77% of them seen only once. Material: PBMCs. Receptors originate from a woman aged 25 to 39 in good health and CMV-seropositive.

The chain combines TRBV7-6 with TRBJ1-4; D possibly corresponds to TRBD1 (5 bases). Germline V lookup: CDR1 SGHVS, CDR2 FNYEAQ. The CDR3 contains 14 residues. V shed 5 bases and J shed 8 bases, with 15 bases lying between them. The CDR3 reads CASSALDIGEKLFF. CDR3 DNA: TGTGCCAGCAGCGCCCTGGACATCGGCGAAAAACTGTTTTTT.

The CDR3 loop reads CASSLTRNIQYF. The DNA of the CDR3 is TGTGCCAGCAGTTTGACTAGAAACATTCAGTACTTC. This chain joins TRBV2 and TRBJ2-4, with a weak D call TRBD2 (6 bases). This CDR3 has 12 amino acids. V was cut by 5 bases and J by 6 bases, with 8 bases left in between. Germline values: CDR1 SNHLY, CDR2 FYNNEI.

J is TRBJ2-7 and V is TRBV11-2, with 8 bases that match TRBD1. This CDR3 spans 15 amino acids. Germline V lookup: CDR1 SGHAT, CDR2 FQNNGV. V was pared by 3 bases and J by 6 bases, with 10 bases of the junction left unmatched. The DNA for the CDR3 is TGTGCCAGCAGCTTGGACGGACAGGGATCGATCGAGCAGTACTTC. Translated, it gives CASSLDGQGSIEQYF.

As to this clone: It is unclear where the CDR3 begins or ends on the DNA, so no DNA is shown, and the CDR3 is as TCRdb lists it. The chain combines TRBV28 with TRBJ1-2. The CDR3 is 12 residues long, counting both termini. In germline, CDR1 is MDHEN, CDR2 SYDVKM. CDR3 protein: CASSSSVLGYTF.

The table lists this clone with a count of one. CDR3 sequence (DNA): TGCGCCAGCAGCCAAGACAGGGGGGCCTATGGCTACACCTTC. Protein: CASSQDRGAYGYTF. This chain uses TRBV4-1 with TRBJ1-2, with 7 nucleotides matching TRBD1. This CDR3 is built from 14 residues. V gave up 0 bases and J gave up 4 bases; unmatched junction bases: 2. Germline CDR1 and CDR2: MGHRA and YSYEKL.

The chain employs TRBV5-6 and TRBJ2-7; 7 bases map to TRBD2. V shed 0 bases and J 7 bases; nucleotides not matched to a gene: 7. The CDR3 consists of 14 residues. CDR1 SGHDT and CDR2 YYEEEE come from the germline V gene. CDR3 sequence: CASSLVVGDYEQYF. The CDR3 DNA sequence: TGTGCCAGCAGCTTGGTAGTGGGGGACTATGAGCAGTACTTC.

V usage is TRBV5-1 and J usage is TRBJ2-5; D unclear. Trimming pared 5 bases from V and 0 bases from J, leaving 8 bases between. This CDR3 contains 13 residues. CDR1 and CDR2 from the germline V gene are SGHRS and YFSETQ. CDR3 in DNA: TGCGCCAGCAGTAGAGACAACCAAGAGACCCAGTACTTC. This sequence encodes CASSRDNQETQYF.

The rearrangement uses TRBV7-2 and TRBJ1-1, with TRBD1 identical over 10 bases. This CDR3 has 15 amino acids. The junction had 6 bases not matched to a gene; V was cut back by 5 bases and J by 3 bases. Germline V gene lookup returns CDR1 SGHTA and CDR2 FQGNSA. CDR3 sequence reads: CASSPWTGGDTEAFF. CDR3 in DNA: TGTGCCAGCAGCCCCTGGACAGGGGGGGACACTGAAGCTTTCTTT.

This chain connects TRBV29-1 to TRBJ2-1; 7 nucleotides match TRBD2. V was pared by 6 bases and J by 3 bases, with 5 bases of the junction left unmatched. This CDR3 is 13 amino acids long. Germline V CDR1 and CDR2: SQVTM, ANQGSEA. CDR3 in DNA: TGCAGCGTCCAGGGAGGGGTCTACAATGAGCAGTTCTTC. It translates to CSVQGGVYNEQFF.

The rearrangement uses TRBV7-2 and TRBJ1-1, with D unresolved. CDR1 is SGHTA and CDR2 is FQGNSA in the germline V gene. Trimming shortened V by 1 base and J by 3 bases, and 9 bases separated the two germline ends. CDR3 length: 14 amino acids. For the CDR3, the DNA is TGTGCCAGCAGCTTAGGGAGGCTCTACACTGAAGCTTTCTTT. Residues: CASSLGRLYTEAFF.

A single count supports this clone. This chain joins TRBV6-5 and TRBJ2-7; 7 bases map to TRBD1. The CDR3 contains 12 residues. V was pared by 8 bases and J by 4 bases, with 5 bases of the junction left unmatched. Per germline, CDR1 MNHEY and CDR2 SVGAGI. CDR3: CASAARGYEQYF. DNA of the CDR3: TGTGCCAGCGCAGCCAGGGGGTACGAGCAGTACTTC.

V gene TRBV30 combines with J gene TRBJ1-3; TRBD1 matches at 9 bases. Germline V gives CDR1 GTSNPN, CDR2 SVGIG (reference sequence). Unmatched junction bases numbered 0, after V lost 5 bases and J lost 7 bases. The CDR3 has 11 residues. CDR3 coding DNA: TGTGCCTGGGGACAGGGGAACACCATATATTTT. Translated, it gives CAWGQGNTIYF.

This sequence joins TRBV5-1 and TRBJ1-4; TRBD1 is a possible D gene (5 bases). This CDR3 region has 16 residues. V lost 2 bases to trimming and J lost 0 bases, with 11 bases between them. Germline V lookup: CDR1 SGHRS, CDR2 YFSETQ. CDR3: CASSFRGLATNEKLFF. DNA for the CDR3: TGCGCCAGCAGCTTTCGGGGGTTGGCAACTAATGAAAAACTGTTTTTT.

The chain employs TRBV7-9 and TRBJ2-3; 9 nucleotides line up with TRBD2. The germline V gene encodes CDR1 SEHNR and CDR2 FQNEAQ (reference sequence). V was pared by 4 bases and J by 1 base, with 3 bases of the junction left unmatched. The CDR3 consists of 15 residues. CDR3 sequence: CASSYQRGGTDTQYF. Written as DNA, the CDR3 is TGTGCCAGCAGCTACCAGCGGGGGGGCACAGATACGCAGTATTTT.

This clone has more than one count but fewer than ten. This chain's CDR3 is CASSDRLAGGTDTQYF. CDR3 DNA sequence: TGTGCCAGCAGTGATAGACTAGCGGGGGGCACAGATACGCAGTATTTT. The chain uses TRBV25-1 and TRBJ2-3; TRBD2 matches 12 bases. Trimming at V came to 3 bases and at J to 1 base, leaving 2 bases not matched to a gene. CDR1 and CDR2 from the germline V gene are MGHDK and SYGVNS. This CDR3 region has 16 residues.